This TCR beta chain is drawn from a study of T cell repertoires in cytomegalovirus infection. Across the whole study: CMV infection plus the matching HLA type was flagged by public TCR beta signatures.

This clonotype was counted only a few times. Antigen unknown. TCRdb re-called the reads with MiXCR, one entry per CDR3 protein. The profile shows hundreds of thousands of distinct CDR3 sequences, 35% of them singletons. Germline V gives CDR1 LNHDA, CDR2 SQIVND (reference sequence). Unmatched junction bases numbered 4, after V lost 3 bases and J lost 6 bases. CDR3 size: 13 residues. Findings and limits, study-wide: Ex vivo, HLA-C-restricted CMV-specific TCR beta clonotypes prevailed over the rest of the response.

What was sequenced was PBMCs. J is TRBJ2-7 and V is TRBV19; the match to TRBD1 covers 8 bases. The receptor was derived from a human donor in good health (CMV status not recorded). Some clones in this sample may be carry-over from other donors' samples. The CDR3 sequence is CASSIGQGREQYF. The CDR3 DNA reads as TGTGCCAGTAGTATCGGACAGGGCCGCGAGCAGTACTTC.